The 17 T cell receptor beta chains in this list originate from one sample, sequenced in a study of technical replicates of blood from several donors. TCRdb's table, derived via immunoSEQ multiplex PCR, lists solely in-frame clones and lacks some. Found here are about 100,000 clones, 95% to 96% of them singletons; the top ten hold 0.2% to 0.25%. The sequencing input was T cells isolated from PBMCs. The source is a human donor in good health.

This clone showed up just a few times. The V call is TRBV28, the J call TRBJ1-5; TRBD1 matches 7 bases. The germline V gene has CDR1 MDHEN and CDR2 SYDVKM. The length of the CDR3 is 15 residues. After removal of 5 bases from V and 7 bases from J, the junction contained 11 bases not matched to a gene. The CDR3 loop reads CASSPQGDLRQPQHF. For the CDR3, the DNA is TGTGCCAGCAGTCCCCAGGGGGACCTGAGGCAGCCCCAGCATTTT.

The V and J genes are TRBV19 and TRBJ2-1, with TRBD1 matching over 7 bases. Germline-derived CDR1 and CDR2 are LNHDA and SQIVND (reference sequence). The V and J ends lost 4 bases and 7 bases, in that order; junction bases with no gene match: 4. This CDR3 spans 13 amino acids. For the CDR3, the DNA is TGTGCCAGTAGTAGGGGACAGATAAATGAGCAGTTCTTC. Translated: CASSRGQINEQFF.

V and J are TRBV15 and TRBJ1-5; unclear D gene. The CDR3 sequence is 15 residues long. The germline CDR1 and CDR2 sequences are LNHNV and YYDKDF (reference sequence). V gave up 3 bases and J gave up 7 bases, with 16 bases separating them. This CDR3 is CATSRGTGNGQPQHF. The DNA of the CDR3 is TGTGCCACCAGCAGGGGTACGGGGAACGGCCAGCCCCAGCATTTT.

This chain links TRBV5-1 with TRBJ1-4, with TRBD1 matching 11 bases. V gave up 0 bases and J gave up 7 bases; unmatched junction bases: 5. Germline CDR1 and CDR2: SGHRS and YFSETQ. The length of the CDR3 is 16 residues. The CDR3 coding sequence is TGCGCCAGCAGCTTGGCAGGGACAGGGGGTGGTGAAAAACTGTTTTTT. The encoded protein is CASSLAGTGGGEKLFF. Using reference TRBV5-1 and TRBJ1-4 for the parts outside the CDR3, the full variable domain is KAGVTQTPRYLIKTRGQQVTLSCSPISGHRSVSWYQQTPGQGLQFLFEYFSETQRNKGNFPGRFSGRQFSNSRSEMNVSTLELGDSALYLCASSLAGTGGGEKLFFGSGTQLSVL.

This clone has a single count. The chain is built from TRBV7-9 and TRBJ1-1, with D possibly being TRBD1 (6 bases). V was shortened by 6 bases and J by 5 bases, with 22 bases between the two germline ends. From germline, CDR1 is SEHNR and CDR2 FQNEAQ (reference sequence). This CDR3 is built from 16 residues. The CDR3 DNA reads TGTGCCAGCAGACCTAATATCGACAGGAAAATTACTGAAGCTTTCTTT. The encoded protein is CASRPNIDRKITEAFF.

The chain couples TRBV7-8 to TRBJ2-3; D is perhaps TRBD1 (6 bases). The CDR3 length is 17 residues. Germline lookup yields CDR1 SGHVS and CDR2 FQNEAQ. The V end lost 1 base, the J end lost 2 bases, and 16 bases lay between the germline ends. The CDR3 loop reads CASSLVPNDRFTDTQYF. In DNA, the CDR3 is TGTGCCAGCAGCTTAGTCCCTAACGACAGGTTCACAGATACGCAGTATTTT.

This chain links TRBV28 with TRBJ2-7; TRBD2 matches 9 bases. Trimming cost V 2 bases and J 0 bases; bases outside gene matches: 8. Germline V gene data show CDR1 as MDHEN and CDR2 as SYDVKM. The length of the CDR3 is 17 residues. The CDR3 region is CASSLRSLAGRSYEQYF. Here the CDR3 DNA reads TGTGCCAGCAGTTTAAGGTCACTAGCGGGCCGCTCCTACGAGCAGTACTTC. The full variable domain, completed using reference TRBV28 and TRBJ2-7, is DVKVTQSSRYLVKRTGEKVFLECVQDMDHENMFWYRQDPGLGLRLIYFSYDVKMKEKGDIPEGYSVSREKKERFSLILESASTNQTSMYLCASSLRSLAGRSYEQYFGPGTRLTVT.

The CDR3 protein is CASNTGLAGGPRNIQYF. The CDR3 coding sequence is TGCGCCAGCAACACGGGGCTAGCGGGAGGGCCGAGGAACATTCAGTACTTC. The chain recombines TRBV4-1 with TRBJ2-4; 12 bases agree with TRBD2. There are 17 residues in the CDR3. Germline loops: CDR1 MGHRA, CDR2 YSYEKL. V shed 7 bases and J 7 bases; nucleotides not matched to a gene: 14.

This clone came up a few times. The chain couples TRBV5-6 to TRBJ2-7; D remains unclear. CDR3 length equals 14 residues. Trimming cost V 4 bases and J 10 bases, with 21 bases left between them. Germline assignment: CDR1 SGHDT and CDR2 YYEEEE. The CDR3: CASSRPARPTRQYF. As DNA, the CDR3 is TGTGCCAGCAGCCGGCCAGCGAGGCCTACACGTCAGTACTTC.

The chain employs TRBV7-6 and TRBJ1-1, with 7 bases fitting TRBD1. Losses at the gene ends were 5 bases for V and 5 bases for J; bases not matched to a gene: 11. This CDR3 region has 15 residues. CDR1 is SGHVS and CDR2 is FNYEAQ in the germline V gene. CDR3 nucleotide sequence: TGTGCCAGCAGCCAACATCCAGGGGGTGAGACTGAAGCTTTCTTT. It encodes CASSQHPGGETEAFF.

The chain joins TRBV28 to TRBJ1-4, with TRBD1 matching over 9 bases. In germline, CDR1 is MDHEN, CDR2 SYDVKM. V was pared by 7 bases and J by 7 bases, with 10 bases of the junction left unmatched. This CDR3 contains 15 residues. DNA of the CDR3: TGTGCCAGCATTTCCCCGGGACAGGGTGGTGAAAAACTGTTTTTT. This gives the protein CASISPGQGGEKLFF.

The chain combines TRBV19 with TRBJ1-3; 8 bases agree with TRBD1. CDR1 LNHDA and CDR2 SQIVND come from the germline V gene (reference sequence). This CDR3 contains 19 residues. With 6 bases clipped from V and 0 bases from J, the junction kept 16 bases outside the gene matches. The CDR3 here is CASRFTGTGLPGSGNTIYF. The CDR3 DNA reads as TGTGCCAGTAGGTTCACCGGGACAGGCCTCCCAGGCTCTGGAAACACCATATATTTT.

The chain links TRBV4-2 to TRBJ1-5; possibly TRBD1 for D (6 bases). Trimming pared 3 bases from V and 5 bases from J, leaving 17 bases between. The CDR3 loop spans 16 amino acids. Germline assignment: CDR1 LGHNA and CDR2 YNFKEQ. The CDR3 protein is CASSHTDRRVDQPQHF. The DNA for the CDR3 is TGTGCCAGCAGCCATACTGACAGGCGGGTTGATCAGCCCCAGCATTTT.

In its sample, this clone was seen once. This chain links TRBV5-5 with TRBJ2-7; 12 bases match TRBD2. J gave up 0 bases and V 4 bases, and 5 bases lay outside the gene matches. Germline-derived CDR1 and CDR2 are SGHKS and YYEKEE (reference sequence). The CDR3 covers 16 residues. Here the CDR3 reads CASSPVTSGSSYEQYF. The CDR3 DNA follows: TGTGCCAGCAGCCCAGTGACTAGCGGGAGCTCCTACGAGCAGTACTTC.

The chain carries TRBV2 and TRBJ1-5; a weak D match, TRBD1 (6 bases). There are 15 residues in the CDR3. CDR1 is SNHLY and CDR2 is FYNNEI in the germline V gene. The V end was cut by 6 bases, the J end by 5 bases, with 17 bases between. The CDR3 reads CASRYSGTSDQPQHF. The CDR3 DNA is TGTGCCAGCAGATACTCCGGGACAAGCGATCAGCCCCAGCATTTT.

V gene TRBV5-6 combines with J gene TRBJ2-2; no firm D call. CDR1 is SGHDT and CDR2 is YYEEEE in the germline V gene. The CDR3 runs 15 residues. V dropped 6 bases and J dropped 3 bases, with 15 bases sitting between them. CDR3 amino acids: CASTSTPYYTGELFF. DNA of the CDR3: TGTGCCAGCACCTCTACCCCCTATTACACCGGGGAGCTGTTTTTT.

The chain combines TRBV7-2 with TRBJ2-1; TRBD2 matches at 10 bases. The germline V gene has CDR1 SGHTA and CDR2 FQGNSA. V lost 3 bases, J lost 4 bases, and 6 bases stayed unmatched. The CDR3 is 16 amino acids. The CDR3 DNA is TGTGCCAGCAGCTTTTTAGCGGGGGGCCTATACAATGAGCAGTTCTTC. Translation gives CASSFLAGGLYNEQFF.